This T cell receptor beta chain was sequenced for a study of cytomegalovirus exposure and HLA in healthy donors. Study-wide findings and caveats: Further analysis, carried out later, found HLA-associated TCR beta chains more clonally expanded than equally common other chains. As a later analysis showed, a missense DCLRE1C variant was linked to trimming of TCR beta V- and J-genes. An observed cluster of highly shared sequence variants was recorded as a likely sequencing artifact.

On this clone: The antigen is unknown.

Germline loops: CDR1 SNHLY, CDR2 FYNNEI. The CDR3 is 16 amino acids. V was clipped by 0 bases and J by 1 base, with 11 bases between them. The PCR contained 60 Vbeta and 13 Jbeta primers. The table came from immunoSEQ multiplex PCR; TCRdb's copy has only in-frame clones and leaves some out. The sample consists of 110,000 to 150,000 clones, approximately 80% of them appearing once. Sequencing input: PBMCs. The chain employs TRBV2 and TRBJ2-3, with D maybe TRBD2 (6 bases). The TCR originated in a man aged 35 to 55 in good health and CMV-seronegative. Here the CDR3 DNA reads TGTGCCAGCAGTGAAGCGCTTAGCGGACGCACAGATACGCAGTATTTT. Amino acids: CASSEALSGRTDTQYF.